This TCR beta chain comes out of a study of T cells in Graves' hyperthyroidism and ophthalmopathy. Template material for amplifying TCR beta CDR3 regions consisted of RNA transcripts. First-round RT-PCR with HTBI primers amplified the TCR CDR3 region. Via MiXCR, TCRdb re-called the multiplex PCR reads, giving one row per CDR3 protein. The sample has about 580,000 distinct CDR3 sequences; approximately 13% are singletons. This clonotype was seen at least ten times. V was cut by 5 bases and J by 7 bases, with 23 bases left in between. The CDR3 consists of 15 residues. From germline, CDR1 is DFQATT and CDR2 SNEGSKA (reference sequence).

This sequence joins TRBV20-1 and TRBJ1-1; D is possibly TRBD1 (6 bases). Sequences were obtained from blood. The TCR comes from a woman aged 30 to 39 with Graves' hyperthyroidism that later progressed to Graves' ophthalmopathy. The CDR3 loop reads CSAAGRGEKGGEAFF. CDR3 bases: TGCAGTGCTGCCGGGCGGGGGGAAAAAGGGGGTGAAGCTTTCTTT.